This T cell receptor (beta chain) was retrieved from a study of blood T cell repertoires in COVID-19. Per the study methods: Estimated nucleated cell counts came from reference gene primer amplification. TCRdb's table, derived via immunoSEQ multiplex PCR, lists solely in-frame clones and lacks some. V and J calls and clone size follow that table, whereas D and trimming were derived from the DNA. The sample records around 150,000 clones, 87% being singletons. V was pared by 2 bases and J by 6 bases, with 8 bases between. This CDR3 comprises 12 residues. The germline gives CDR1 SGHNT, CDR2 YYREEE (reference sequence).

The chain has TRBV5-4 and TRBJ1-1; D not certain. The specimen was peripheral blood. The sequence was collected from a human donor in a cohort sampled during active COVID-19. CDR3 in DNA: TGTGCCAGCAGCTTCGAGCTAGCTGAAGCTTTCTTT. It is translated as CASSFELAEAFF.